These 32 T cell receptor beta chains share one sample of origin, sequenced in a study of blood T cell repertoires in COVID-19 (dated by TCRdb to 2019 to 2021). The library was built by means of the immunoSEQ multiplex PCR assay. Not all clones reach the TCRdb copy of this immuneACCESS table, which keeps in-frame sequences only. Checked studies attribute under half of the gap to unresolved V genes and leave the rest unexplained. The sample records 120,000 or so clones, 86% of which are singletons. 4% to 5.5% of the sample is held by the ten biggest clonotypes. Sequenced material: peripheral blood. These receptor sequences come from a man aged 40-49 years with acute or convalescent COVID-19.

V gene TRBV6-5 combines with J gene TRBJ2-1, with TRBD2 matching over 8 bases. The CDR3 is 14 residues long. With V trimmed by 8 bases and J by 2 bases, 5 bases remained unmatched. CDR1 is MNHEY, CDR2 SVGAGI, per germline. The CDR3 sequence is CASGTTSAYNEQFF. The CDR3 coding sequence is TGTGCCAGCGGGACGACTAGCGCCTACAATGAGCAGTTCTTC.

The chain couples TRBV29-1 to TRBJ1-1, with 7 nucleotides matching TRBD1. The germline V gene has CDR1 SQVTM and CDR2 ANQGSEA. The V gene end was trimmed by 5 bases and the J gene end by 4 bases; junction bases not matched to a gene: 13. The CDR3 is 15 amino acids. The CDR3 bases are TGCAGCGTTCAACCTCTGACAGGGTCGGCCACTGAAGCTTTCTTT. This translates into CSVQPLTGSATEAFF.

A few counts support this clone. This chain uses TRBV3-1 (or the pseudogene TRBV3-2) with TRBJ2-7; TRBD2 aligns across 14 bases. CDR1 is LGHDT, CDR2 YNNKEL, per germline (reference sequence). The CDR3 is made up of 17 amino acids. V trimming: 1 base; J trimming: 3 bases; junction bases outside the gene matches: 5. CDR3 DNA: TGTGCCAGCAGCCAAGGACTAGCGGGAGGGGGAAACTACGAGCAGTACTTC. The encoded protein is CASSQGLAGGGNYEQYF.

The V gene is TRBV5-6, the J gene TRBJ2-4; tentative D call: TRBD2 (5 bases). Germline values: CDR1 SGHDT, CDR2 YYEEEE. The CDR3 has 17 residues. Trimming took 2 bases from V and 0 from J, leaving 15 bases between them. CDR3 region: CASSFHRGLLAKNIQYF. The CDR3 bases are TGTGCCAGCAGCTTTCACCGCGGACTCCTAGCCAAAAACATTCAGTACTTC.

The sample holds one count of this clone. V usage is TRBV28 and J usage is TRBJ1-5, with 7 bases that match TRBD1. Germline V gene data show CDR1 as MDHEN and CDR2 as SYDVKM. J was trimmed by 7 bases and V by 4 bases; bases with no gene match: 7. The CDR3 length is 14 residues. The CDR3 is CASSSAGGWQPQHF. CDR3 nucleotide sequence: TGTGCCAGCAGTTCTGCAGGGGGGTGGCAGCCCCAGCATTTT. The complete variable domain, with remaining parts taken from reference TRBV28 and TRBJ1-5, reads DVKVTQSSRYLVKRTGEKVFLECVQDMDHENMFWYRQDPGLGLRLIYFSYDVKMKEKGDIPEGYSVSREKKERFSLILESASTNQTSMYLCASSSAGGWQPQHFGDGTRLSIL.

The genes are TRBV10-1 and TRBJ1-3; D unclear. CDR3 size: 16 residues. Looked up from germline, CDR1 is WNHNN and CDR2 is SYGVQD (reference sequence). V dropped 6 bases and J dropped 0 bases, with 15 bases sitting between them. CDR3 amino acids: CASSPHSTYSGNTIYF. CDR3 DNA: TGCGCCAGCAGCCCCCATTCAACCTACTCTGGAAACACCATATATTTT.

The chain recombines TRBV19 with TRBJ1-2, with a possible D match to TRBD1 (5 bases). Trimming removed 4 bases at V and 3 bases at J, with 12 bases between. In germline, CDR1 is LNHDA, CDR2 SQIVND (reference sequence). This CDR3 region has 14 residues. Here the CDR3 DNA reads TGTGCCAGTAGTACAGGGCCGGGAGACTATGGCTACACCTTC. This sequence encodes CASSTGPGDYGYTF.

The V call is TRBV3-1 (or the pseudogene TRBV3-2), the J call TRBJ1-6; weak D call: TRBD1 (6 bases). Germline V gene lookup returns CDR1 LGHDT and CDR2 YNNKEL (reference sequence). V dropped 1 base and J dropped 7 bases, with 14 bases sitting between them. This CDR3 region has 16 residues. The CDR3 bases are TGTGCCAGCAGCCAAGGTTGGGGGGGGACAAATTCACCCCTCCACTTT. Protein product: CASSQGWGGTNSPLHF.

The chain couples TRBV18 to TRBJ2-7; D is unresolved. The V end lost 0 bases, the J end lost 1 base, and 4 bases lay between the germline ends. Germline CDR1 and CDR2: KGHSH and LQKENI. The CDR3 extends over 13 amino acids. Here the CDR3 DNA reads TGTGCCAGCTCACCACCCAGATCCTACGAGCAGTACTTC. Its protein product is CASSPPRSYEQYF.

The genes are TRBV7-9 and TRBJ1-1; 8 nucleotides match TRBD1. CDR1 and CDR2 from the germline V gene are SEHNR and FQNEAQ (reference sequence). V was pared by 4 bases and J by 1 base, with 5 bases of the junction left unmatched. The CDR3 contains 15 residues. The CDR3 region is CASSSWTGRNTEAFF. CDR3 in DNA: TGTGCCAGCAGCTCCTGGACAGGGAGGAACACTGAAGCTTTCTTT.

The rearrangement uses TRBV5-6 and TRBJ2-3, with 9 bases that match TRBD2. The CDR3 has 17 amino acids. CDR1 and CDR2 (germline): SGHDT, YYEEEE. V dropped 4 bases and J dropped 0; count of bases not matched to a gene: 9. CDR3 protein: CASSKRLAGDSTDTQYF. The DNA for the CDR3 is TGTGCCAGCAGCAAAAGATTAGCGGGAGACAGCACAGATACGCAGTATTTT.

This clone was recorded once. The V gene is TRBV19, the J gene TRBJ1-1, with TRBD1 identical over 8 bases. Germline loops: CDR1 LNHDA, CDR2 SQIVND (reference sequence). V was pared by 3 bases and J by 0 bases, with 3 bases of the junction left unmatched. The CDR3 contains 15 residues. Here the CDR3 DNA reads TGTGCCAGTAGTATGACAGGGGCCTTGAACACTGAAGCTTTCTTT. This gives the protein CASSMTGALNTEAFF.

V and J are TRBV3-1 (or the pseudogene TRBV3-2) and TRBJ2-1; 11 bases are shared with TRBD2. The CDR3 totals 17 residues. Germline V gene lookup returns CDR1 LGHDT and CDR2 YNNKEL (reference sequence). Trimming took 2 bases from V and 6 from J; bases not matched to a gene: 9. The CDR3 region has the DNA TGTGCCAGCAGCCAACGCCAACTAGCGGGGGCTCTCAATGAGCAGTTCTTC. Protein product: CASSQRQLAGALNEQFF.

J is TRBJ1-1 and V is TRBV5-6; the D is unclear. This CDR3 spans 14 amino acids. Per the germline V gene, CDR1 is SGHDT and CDR2 is YYEEEE. Trimming pared 3 bases from V and 5 bases from J, leaving 14 bases between. The CDR3 here is CASSSRRARTEAFF. Written as DNA, the CDR3 is TGTGCCAGCAGCTCGAGGAGGGCAAGGACTGAAGCTTTCTTT.

This sequence joins TRBV12-5 and TRBJ2-1, with a weak D call TRBD2 (5 bases). The CDR3 totals 17 residues. The ends were cut back, 6 bases at V and 2 bases at J, with 20 bases in the middle. Germline V gene lookup returns CDR1 LGHNT and CDR2 FRNRAP. This CDR3 reads CASGPALYIGTYNEQFF. The CDR3 DNA reads as TGTGCTAGTGGCCCGGCCCTTTACATCGGGACCTACAATGAGCAGTTCTTC.

The chain has TRBV6-1 and TRBJ1-1; the match to TRBD1 covers 8 bases. CDR1 and CDR2 (germline): MNHNS, SASEGT. Trimming took 4 bases from V and 2 from J; bases not matched to a gene: 9. This CDR3 is 16 amino acids long. Here the CDR3 reads CASSAPLQGVNTEAFF. CDR3 nucleotides: TGTGCCAGCAGTGCCCCGCTACAGGGGGTAAACACTGAAGCTTTCTTT.

The chain carries TRBV5-1 and TRBJ1-1; the D is unclear. Trimming left V 0 bases short and J 3 bases short, with 12 bases between. This CDR3 spans 15 amino acids. Germline V gene sequence: CDR1 SGHRS, CDR2 YFSETQ. This CDR3 is CASSLDSRGYTEAFF. DNA for the CDR3: TGCGCCAGCAGCTTGGATTCGCGGGGATACACTGAAGCTTTCTTT.

The J gene is TRBJ1-2, the V gene TRBV9; no clear D gene. V was clipped by 1 base and J by 5 bases, with 15 bases between them. This CDR3 region has 15 residues. Germline CDR1 and CDR2: SGDLS and YYNGEE. The CDR3, as DNA: TGTGCCAGCAGCGTAACGGGAACTCAAGGATATGGCTACACCTTC. Its protein is CASSVTGTQGYGYTF.

The chain recombines TRBV9 with TRBJ1-1, with a weak D call TRBD1 (5 bases). The V and J ends lost 2 bases and 0 bases respectively, with 8 bases between them. Per germline, CDR1 SGDLS and CDR2 YYNGEE. This CDR3 comprises 14 residues. CDR3 DNA: TGTGCCAGCAGCGTCAGGGCCATGAACACTGAAGCTTTCTTT. Translated: CASSVRAMNTEAFF. Supplemented by reference TRBV9 and TRBJ1-1, the full variable domain reads DSGVTQTPKHLITATGQRVTLRCSPRSGDLSVYWYQQSLDQGLQFLIQYYNGEERAKGNILERFSAQQFPDLHSELNLSSLELGDSALYFCASSVRAMNTEAFFGQGTRLTVV.

This chain joins TRBV11-3 and TRBJ2-5; D gene unclear. CDR3 length: 14 residues. The V end was cut by 4 bases, the J end by 5 bases, with 14 bases between. Germline V CDR1 and CDR2: SGHNT, YENEEA. CDR3 region: CASSSTRGSETQYF. CDR3 DNA sequence: TGTGCCAGCAGCTCGACGAGAGGTTCGGAGACCCAGTACTTC.

The genes are TRBV10-2 and TRBJ2-3; 8 nucleotides agree with TRBD2. V shed 5 bases and J 0 bases; nucleotides not matched to a gene: 7. Germline values: CDR1 WSHSY, CDR2 SAAADI. The CDR3 is made up of 16 amino acids. As DNA, the CDR3 is TGCGCCAGCAGTACCCCGGGACTAGGAAGCACAGATACGCAGTATTTT. Translated, it gives CASSTPGLGSTDTQYF.

The genes are TRBV6-5 and TRBJ1-2; 9 bases agree with TRBD1. V shed 5 bases and J 7 bases; nucleotides not matched to a gene: 5. CDR1 is MNHEY and CDR2 is SVGAGI in the germline V gene. The CDR3 sequence is 13 residues long. The CDR3 sequence is CASSTTGGGGYTF. CDR3 nucleotides: TGTGCCAGCAGTACAACAGGGGGCGGTGGCTACACCTTC.

The V call is TRBV7-3, the J call TRBJ2-5; D is possibly TRBD2 (6 bases). Trimming pared 3 bases from V and 7 bases from J, leaving 9 bases between. This CDR3 spans 12 amino acids. The germline CDR1 and CDR2 sequences are SGHTA and FQGTGA. CDR3: CASSLAGGTQYF. The CDR3 DNA is TGTGCCAGCAGCTTGGCCGGGGGGACCCAGTACTTC.

The chain combines TRBV5-6 with TRBJ1-4; 8 nucleotides agree with TRBD1. The CDR3 loop spans 16 amino acids. V dropped 2 bases and J dropped 7; count of bases not matched to a gene: 10. Germline V gene data show CDR1 as SGHDT and CDR2 as YYEEEE. In nucleotides, the CDR3 is TGTGCCAGCAGCTTTGCAGGGGGCGGATTCGGTGAAAAACTGTTTTTT. It encodes CASSFAGGGFGEKLFF.

The chain combines TRBV6-2 or TRBV6-3 with TRBJ2-1, with TRBD2 matching 9 bases. Germline loops: CDR1 MNHEY, CDR2 SVGEGT. V was clipped by 3 bases and J by 7 bases; unmatched bases: 10. The CDR3 is 16 amino acids. CDR3 coding DNA: TGTGCCAGCAGTTATGTTGCGGGGGGGCCGGAGAATGAGCAGTTCTTC. This translates into CASSYVAGGPENEQFF.

The rearrangement joins TRBV11-2 to TRBJ2-2, with 13 bases matching TRBD2. The ends lost 6 bases at V and 6 bases at J; junction bases unmatched: 7. Germline values: CDR1 SGHAT, CDR2 FQNNGV. This CDR3 contains 16 residues. CDR3 sequence (DNA): TGTGCCAGCAGATCTGGACTAGCGGGAGTGGCCGGGGAGCTGTTTTTT. Its protein product is CASRSGLAGVAGELFF.

The chain is built from TRBV5-4 and TRBJ1-4, with TRBD1 as a possible D gene (5 bases). V gave up 2 bases and J gave up 7 bases, with 12 bases separating them. Germline lookup yields CDR1 SGHNT and CDR2 YYREEE (reference sequence). The CDR3 runs to 14 residues. The CDR3 loop is CASSLAGMSEKLFF. The CDR3 bases are TGTGCCAGCAGCTTAGCAGGGATGAGTGAAAAACTGTTTTTT.

The rearrangement links TRBV27 to TRBJ2-1; the match to TRBD1 covers 7 bases. The CDR3 loop spans 16 amino acids. Per the germline V gene, CDR1 is MNHEY and CDR2 is SMNVEV (reference sequence). With V trimmed by 4 bases and J by 5 bases, 11 bases remained unmatched. The CDR3 coding sequence is TGTGCCAGCAGTTCGGAAATCGACAGGGTTGACAATGAGCAGTTCTTC. The encoded protein is CASSSEIDRVDNEQFF.

V usage is TRBV30 and J usage is TRBJ1-1; 7 nucleotides line up with TRBD1. This CDR3 is 17 amino acids long. V lost 4 bases to trimming and J lost 0 bases; unmatched junction nucleotides: 14. Germline V lookup: CDR1 GTSNPN, CDR2 SVGIG (reference sequence). The chain's CDR3 is CAWINGGGMIVNTEAFF. The CDR3 DNA reads TGTGCCTGGATTAACGGAGGGGGCATGATTGTGAACACTGAAGCTTTCTTT.

The genes are TRBV12-5 and TRBJ2-3, with D tentatively TRBD1 (5 bases). Trimming stripped 0 bases from V and 7 bases from J, with 8 bases between. The CDR3 has 13 amino acids. Germline V gene sequence: CDR1 LGHNT, CDR2 FRNRAP. CDR3 bases: TGTGCTAGTGGTTTGGTACAGGCGAATACGCAGTATTTT. Translating it yields CASGLVQANTQYF.

V is TRBV2 and J is TRBJ2-1; 8 bases line up with TRBD1. This CDR3 is built from 14 residues. Germline CDR1 SNHLY, CDR2 FYNNEI. The trim removed 11 bases at V and 4 bases at J, leaving 10 bases unmatched. In nucleotides, the CDR3 is TGTGCCGGCGACTCCGGGACAGGATACAATGAGCAGTTCTTC. Protein: CAGDSGTGYNEQFF.

The chain joins TRBV18 to TRBJ1-1; D gene uncertain. Per germline, CDR1 KGHSH and CDR2 LQKENI. V lost 3 bases and J 1 base, leaving 15 bases between the germline ends. CDR3 length: 16 amino acids. The CDR3: CASSPRELRPNTEAFF. In nucleotides, the CDR3 is TGTGCCAGCTCACCCCGAGAGCTCAGGCCGAACACTGAAGCTTTCTTT.